The 28 T cell receptor beta chains below all came from one sample that was sequenced in a study of blood T cell repertoires in COVID-19. Libraries were prepared by immunoSEQ multiplex PCR; TCRdb keeps only in-frame clonotypes and omits some of them. This table holds about 200,000 clones, about 93% found once. The sample taken for sequencing was peripheral blood. These TCRs come from a man aged 50-60 years with acute or convalescent COVID-19.

The table lists this clone with a few counts. The rearrangement links TRBV29-1 to TRBJ1-1; D unclear. Germline loops: CDR1 SQVTM, CDR2 ANQGSEA. V shed 8 bases and J shed 0 bases, with 7 bases lying between them. The length of the CDR3 is 11 residues. The CDR3: CSIILNTEAFF. The CDR3 DNA reads TGCAGCATAATATTGAACACTGAAGCTTTCTTT.

This sequence joins TRBV7-8 and TRBJ1-6, with D possibly being TRBD1 (5 bases). The V gene lost 5 bases and the J gene lost 9 bases, with 17 bases spanning the gap. The CDR3 is 15 amino acids. Looked up from germline, CDR1 is SGHVS and CDR2 is FQNEAQ. The CDR3 DNA sequence: TGTGCCAGCAGCCCCCTAGTTCAGGGAGGTTCACCCCTCCACTTT. Its translation is CASSPLVQGGSPLHF.

This chain joins TRBV5-4 and TRBJ2-1; D unresolved. Trimming took off 0 bases at V and 7 bases at J, with 8 bases between the two ends. Germline V gives CDR1 SGHNT, CDR2 YYREEE (reference sequence). CDR3 length: 13 amino acids. CDR3 bases: TGTGCCAGCAGCTTGGTGACAATTAATGAGCAGTTCTTC. It is translated as CASSLVTINEQFF.

J is TRBJ2-1 and V is TRBV9, with 12 bases identical to TRBD2. After removal of 4 bases from V and 9 bases from J, the junction contained 14 bases not matched to a gene. Per the germline V gene, CDR1 is SGDLS and CDR2 is YYNGEE. This CDR3 is built from 17 residues. The CDR3 coding sequence is TGTGCCAGCAGCCCCCTCCCTAGCGGGAGGGGGCTGGGTGAGCAGTTCTTC. This translates into CASSPLPSGRGLGEQFF.

This clone was picked up a small number of times. The chain links TRBV10-3 to TRBJ2-7, with no clear D. The germline V and J ends were trimmed by 2 bases and 5 bases, with 10 bases remaining between them. The germline V gene encodes CDR1 ENHRY and CDR2 SYGVKD. The CDR3 length is 13 residues. The CDR3 spells CAISERDFHEQYF. In nucleotides, the CDR3 is TGTGCCATCAGTGAGAGAGACTTCCACGAGCAGTACTTC.

A single count supports this clone. The chain carries TRBV7-9 and TRBJ1-2; 7 nucleotides match TRBD1. The CDR3 contains 13 residues. Germline V gene lookup returns CDR1 SEHNR and CDR2 FQNEAQ (reference sequence). V lost 3 bases to trimming and J lost 8 bases; unmatched junction nucleotides: 6. The CDR3 loop reads CASSFDRDAGYTF. The CDR3 nucleotides are TGTGCCAGCAGCTTTGACAGGGACGCGGGCTACACCTTC.

The rearrangement joins TRBV5-4 to TRBJ1-1; unclear D gene. This CDR3 is 13 amino acids long. V shed 6 bases and J shed 2 bases, with 11 bases lying between them. In germline, CDR1 is SGHNT, CDR2 YYREEE (reference sequence). CDR3 bases: TGTGCCAGCAAGAGACACTTAAACACTGAAGCTTTCTTT. Translation: CASKRHLNTEAFF. The whole variable domain, remainder taken from reference TRBV5-4 and TRBJ1-1, is ETGVTQSPTHLIKTRGQQVTLRCSSQSGHNTVSWYQQALGQGPQFIFQYYREEENGRGNFPPRFSGLQFPNYSSELNVNALELDDSALYLCASKRHLNTEAFFGQGTRLTVV.

This clone was observed a handful of times. This chain connects TRBV7-8 to TRBJ2-1, with D possibly TRBD2 on 5 matching bases. Trimming cost V 0 bases and J 5 bases, with 8 bases left between them. CDR3 length: 14 amino acids. CDR1 and CDR2 (germline): SGHVS, FQNEAQ. The CDR3: CASSLAGRDNEQFF. DNA for the CDR3: TGTGCCAGCAGCTTAGCTGGGCGGGACAATGAGCAGTTCTTC.

V gene TRBV19 combines with J gene TRBJ1-2; no clear D. Germline CDR1 reads LNHDA; CDR2 reads SQIVND (reference sequence). The CDR3 spans 14 residues. Trimming removed 3 bases at V and 0 bases at J, with 8 bases between. This CDR3 is CASSMGRANYGYTF. The DNA for the CDR3 is TGTGCCAGTAGTATGGGCAGAGCTAACTATGGCTACACCTTC.

This clone was observed a few times. CDR3 nucleotides: TGTGCCAGCAGTTTAGCGATAGCGGGGGGCACCGGGGAGCTGTTTTTT. Its translation is CASSLAIAGGTGELFF. The genes are TRBV27 and TRBJ2-2; 10 bases are shared with TRBD2. This CDR3 spans 16 amino acids. CDR1 and CDR2 (germline): MNHEY, SMNVEV (reference sequence). J gave up 4 bases and V 2 bases, and 4 bases lay outside the gene matches.

This chain uses TRBV5-6 with TRBJ2-1, with D possibly TRBD1 on 6 matching bases. The CDR3 runs 14 residues. Trimming stripped 7 bases from V and 3 bases from J, with 14 bases between. From germline, CDR1 is SGHDT and CDR2 YYEEEE. CDR3 coding DNA: TGTGCCAGCTTGAGCAGGGGAATCTACAATGAGCAGTTCTTC. Encoded protein: CASLSRGIYNEQFF.

This clone counts as medium-sized. The chain carries TRBV5-4 and TRBJ1-1, with D perhaps matching TRBD1 (6 bases). Germline CDR1 reads SGHNT; CDR2 reads YYREEE (reference sequence). The CDR3 is made up of 15 amino acids. V lost 0 bases and J 4 bases, leaving 13 bases between the germline ends. CDR3 nucleotides: TGTGCCAGCAGCTTGGAAGGGGGACGGGGCACTGAAGCTTTCTTT. Its protein is CASSLEGGRGTEAFF. Full variable domain (rest looked up from reference TRBV5-4 and TRBJ1-1): ETGVTQSPTHLIKTRGQQVTLRCSSQSGHNTVSWYQQALGQGPQFIFQYYREEENGRGNFPPRFSGLQFPNYSSELNVNALELDDSALYLCASSLEGGRGTEAFFGQGTRLTVV.

The J gene is TRBJ2-3, the V gene TRBV6-5; possible D gene TRBD1, 5 bases. The germline V and J ends were trimmed by 6 bases and 0 bases, with 13 bases remaining between them. The germline V gene has CDR1 MNHEY and CDR2 SVGAGI. The CDR3 runs to 15 residues. DNA for the CDR3: TGTGCCAGCAGGCGACAGAGAGGAAGCACAGATACGCAGTATTTT. Translated, it gives CASRRQRGSTDTQYF.

This clone was found once. In the same sample, other DNA sequences code for this CDR3. V and J are TRBV28 and TRBJ1-2; the D gene is possibly TRBD1 (6 bases). The CDR3 is made up of 14 amino acids. CDR1 MDHEN and CDR2 SYDVKM come from the germline V gene. Trimming stripped 6 bases from V and 0 bases from J, with 11 bases between. The CDR3 region is CASSLTGSNYGYTF. In nucleotides, the CDR3 is TGTGCCAGCAGCCTGACAGGATCTAACTATGGCTACACCTTC.

This clone was observed once. The gene calls are TRBV27 and TRBJ1-1; D possibly corresponds to TRBD1 (6 bases). V gave up 3 bases and J gave up 0 bases, with 14 bases separating them. There are 16 residues in the CDR3. From germline, CDR1 is MNHEY and CDR2 SMNVEV (reference sequence). The CDR3 DNA reads as TGTGCCAGCAGTTTGAGGGCAGGGGCTATGAACACTGAAGCTTTCTTT. As protein: CASSLRAGAMNTEAFF.

The V and J genes are TRBV19 and TRBJ1-6, with 9 bases lining up with TRBD1. The CDR3 runs to 14 residues. V gave up 3 bases and J gave up 10 bases; unmatched junction bases: 4. Germline V gives CDR1 LNHDA, CDR2 SQIVND (reference sequence). The CDR3 nucleotides read TGTGCCAGTAGTATCTCGACAGGGGGATCACCCCTCCACTTT. It codes for CASSISTGGSPLHF.

The chain is built from TRBV27 and TRBJ2-3, with 7 positions matching TRBD1. The V gene's germline CDR1 is MNHEY and CDR2 SMNVEV (reference sequence). The CDR3 consists of 15 residues. The J segment lost 2 bases and the V segment lost 1 base, leaving 3 bases of the junction unmatched. CDR3 protein: CASSLFRGSTDTQYF. As DNA, the CDR3 is TGTGCCAGCAGTTTATTCAGGGGGTCCACAGATACGCAGTATTTT.

This chain connects TRBV19 to TRBJ2-1; the D gene is possibly TRBD2 (5 bases). This CDR3 is 16 amino acids long. Germline-derived CDR1 and CDR2 are LNHDA and SQIVND (reference sequence). Trimming left V 3 bases short and J 5 bases short, with 17 bases between. CDR3 nucleotide sequence: TGTGCCAGTAGTATTTTCGAGGGAAGAATACACAATGAGCAGTTCTTC. Translation: CASSIFEGRIHNEQFF.

The rearrangement uses TRBV6-5 and TRBJ2-7; TRBD1 is a possible D gene (5 bases). The CDR3 has 15 amino acids. V lost 6 bases and J lost 0, with 15 bases in between. Germline CDR1 reads MNHEY; CDR2 reads SVGAGI. The CDR3 spells CASSLTADSSYEQYV. CDR3 DNA: TGTGCCAGCAGCCTGACAGCCGACAGCTCCTACGAGCAGTACGTC.

J is TRBJ1-5 and V is TRBV28; 9 bases are shared with TRBD1. V shed 5 bases, J shed 2 bases, and the junction held 7 bases outside the gene matches. This CDR3 spans 16 amino acids. CDR1 and CDR2 from the germline V gene are MDHEN and SYDVKM. The CDR3 nucleotides read TGTGCCAGCAGTAGACGGACAGGGGAAGGCAATCAGCCCCAGCATTTT. It translates to CASSRRTGEGNQPQHF.

The chain combines TRBV6-1 with TRBJ1-5; D uncertain. Trimming pared 5 bases from V and 4 bases from J, leaving 9 bases between. This CDR3 contains 13 residues. Germline lookup yields CDR1 MNHNS and CDR2 SASEGT. CDR3 DNA: TGTGCCAGCAGTTATGGCGGTAATCAGCCCCAGCATTTT. As protein: CASSYGGNQPQHF.

This chain joins TRBV6-5 and TRBJ1-2; possible D gene TRBD1, 6 bases. The CDR3 spans 13 residues. Trimming pared 8 bases from V and 2 bases from J, leaving 12 bases between. Germline V gene sequence: CDR1 MNHEY, CDR2 SVGAGI. CDR3 sequence (DNA): TGTGCCAGCGGATTGAGGGGGAACTATGGCTACACCTTC. Its translation: CASGLRGNYGYTF.

This rearrangement joins TRBV6-6 to TRBJ1-6; perhaps TRBD1 as D (5 bases). This CDR3 region has 14 residues. V lost 5 bases to trimming and J lost 7 bases, with 12 bases between them. In germline, CDR1 is MNHNY, CDR2 SVGAGI (reference sequence). CDR3 sequence: CASSGPKGNSPLHF. Here the CDR3 DNA reads TGTGCCAGCAGTGGACCTAAGGGGAATTCACCCCTCCACTTT.

CDR3 nucleotide sequence: TGTGCCAGCAGCCTACAAGTGGGGGACAGCCACAATGAGCAGTTCTTC. Encoded protein: CASSLQVGDSHNEQFF. The V gene is TRBV7-3, the J gene TRBJ2-1, with 7 bases identical to TRBD1. This CDR3 spans 16 amino acids. The trim removed 5 bases at V and 5 bases at J, leaving 12 bases unmatched. CDR1 is SGHTA, CDR2 FQGTGA, per germline.

The V call is TRBV25-1, the J call TRBJ2-3; D possibly corresponds to TRBD2 (6 bases). Germline V gene sequence: CDR1 MGHDK, CDR2 SYGVNS. The CDR3 is 16 residues long. V lost 4 bases, J lost 1 base, and 15 bases lay in between. The CDR3: CASSVAGRWGTDTQYF. CDR3 nucleotides: TGTGCCAGCAGTGTCGCGGGGAGGTGGGGCACAGATACGCAGTATTTT. The full variable domain, with the rest looked up from reference TRBV25-1 and TRBJ2-3, is EADIYQTPRYLVIGTGKKITLECSQTMGHDKMYWYQQDPGMELHLIHYSYGVNSTEKGDLSSESTVSRIRTEHFPLTLESARPSHTSQYLCASSVAGRWGTDTQYFGPGTRLTVL.

The chain employs TRBV10-3 and TRBJ2-5; TRBD2 aligns across 11 bases. Trimming took 6 bases from V and 5 from J; bases not matched to a gene: 8. Germline V gives CDR1 ENHRY, CDR2 SYGVKD. The CDR3 has 15 residues. CDR3 protein: CAISPLAGEGETQYF. CDR3 DNA sequence: TGTGCCATCAGCCCACTAGCGGGAGAGGGGGAGACCCAGTACTTC.

This sequence joins TRBV3-1 (or the pseudogene TRBV3-2) and TRBJ2-1, with unresolved D. Trimming took 1 base from V and 1 from J, leaving 8 bases between them. Germline V lookup: CDR1 LGHDT, CDR2 YNNKEL (reference sequence). The CDR3 has 15 amino acids. CDR3 protein: CASSQGMRSYNEQFF. The CDR3 coding sequence is TGTGCCAGCAGCCAAGGGATGAGGTCCTACAATGAGCAGTTCTTC.

A single count supports this clone. V usage is TRBV23-1 and J usage is TRBJ1-5; D remains ambiguous. TRBV23-1 is known as an ORF, though its function is uncertain. CDR3 length: 14 amino acids. V shed 4 bases and J shed 5 bases, with 12 bases lying between them. DNA for the CDR3: TGCGCCAGCAGTCCCGGAGGGCCGGATCAGCCCCAGCATTTT. This sequence encodes CASSPGGPDQPQHF.